The 12 T cell receptor beta chains in this list originate from one sample, sequenced in a study of siplizumab effects on memory and regulatory T cells (dated by TCRdb to between 2018 and 2021). Library method: the immunoSEQ multiplex PCR assay. The immuneACCESS repertoire file appears here via TCRdb, limited to in-frame rearrangements. These files lack a portion of the clones; in checked studies, under half of the deficit traces to unresolved V genes, and the cause of the others is not known. Here the sample has about 52,000 clones; 95% to 97% occur a single time. In total, the top ten clones hold approximately 0.6% of the sample. Sample: naive CD4+ T cells sorted from blood. Sample cell subset or site, as interpreted from the label and publication: unstimulated naive T cells. The receptors originated from a human donor in good health.

This rearrangement joins TRBV5-1 to TRBJ2-7, with TRBD2 matching over 8 bases. Germline V lookup: CDR1 SGHRS, CDR2 YFSETQ. V lost 3 bases, J lost 7 bases, and 15 bases stayed unmatched. The CDR3 runs to 16 residues. DNA of the CDR3: TGCGCCAGCAGCTCTACTAGCGGCATTCCCGCGGGGGAGCAGTACTTC. Translated, it gives CASSSTSGIPAGEQYF.

The rearrangement uses TRBV15 and TRBJ2-1; 8 nucleotides agree with TRBD2. The V gene end was trimmed by 5 bases and the J gene end by 0 bases; junction bases not matched to a gene: 6. The CDR3 loop spans 16 amino acids. Germline CDR1 is LNHNV and CDR2 is YYDKDF (reference sequence). The CDR3 bases are TGTGCCACCAGCGGCCGAACTAGCGGCTCCTACAATGAGCAGTTCTTC. Its translation: CATSGRTSGSYNEQFF.

The chain links TRBV19 to TRBJ2-1, with 11 bases fitting TRBD1. Trimming at V came to 6 bases and at J to 5 bases, leaving 6 bases not matched to a gene. The CDR3 is 15 residues long. The germline gives CDR1 LNHDA, CDR2 SQIVND (reference sequence). The CDR3 protein is CASRNGQGAHNEQFF. The DNA of the CDR3 is TGTGCCAGTAGAAACGGACAGGGGGCCCACAATGAGCAGTTCTTC.

As to this clone: Germline is not matched at one junction end, which may reflect a read error. The V call is TRBV7-7, the J call TRBJ2-6, with 7 bases fitting TRBD2. There are 17 residues in the CDR3. CDR1 is SSHAT and CDR2 is FNYEAQ in the germline V gene (reference sequence). As DNA, the CDR3 is TGTGCTAGCACTAGCAGCGGGGCCCGCTCTGGGGCCAACGTCCTGACTTTC. Protein: CASTSSGARSGANVLTF.

This rearrangement joins TRBV4-3 to TRBJ2-3, with D possibly matching TRBD2 (7 bases). The V and J ends lost 0 bases and 2 bases respectively, with 12 bases between them. In germline, CDR1 is LGHNA, CDR2 YSLEER. The CDR3 covers 16 residues. The CDR3 nucleotides read TGCGCCAGCAGCCAAGATGGCGGGGGCTACACAGATACGCAGTATTTT. It codes for CASSQDGGGYTDTQYF.

The CDR3 coding sequence is TGTGCCAGCAGTACAGTGGGGGGCGACAATCAGCCCCAGCATTTT. The encoded protein is CASSTVGGDNQPQHF. The chain combines TRBV6-1 with TRBJ1-5, with D tentatively TRBD1 (6 bases). The CDR3 consists of 15 residues. Germline V gene lookup returns CDR1 MNHNS and CDR2 SASEGT. V was trimmed by 5 bases and J by 3 bases, leaving 14 bases between them.

This chain connects TRBV30 to TRBJ1-1; D is ambiguous. The germline V and J ends were trimmed by 4 bases and 1 base, with 10 bases remaining between them. Germline V gene lookup returns CDR1 GTSNPN and CDR2 SVGIG (reference sequence). CDR3 length equals 13 residues. This CDR3 is CAWKTEANTEAFF. The CDR3 DNA follows: TGTGCCTGGAAAACTGAGGCGAACACTGAAGCTTTCTTT.

The table lists this clone with a count of one. This chain uses TRBV28 with TRBJ2-7; D perhaps matches TRBD1 (5 bases). Trimming stripped 5 bases from V and 3 bases from J, with 11 bases between. CDR3 length: 13 residues. Germline V gene data show CDR1 as MDHEN and CDR2 as SYDVKM. CDR3 sequence reads: CASSHRTFYEQYF. The CDR3, as DNA: TGTGCCAGCAGTCATCGGACATTCTACGAGCAGTACTTC.

The chain couples TRBV11-3 to TRBJ2-1; TRBD2 aligns across 13 bases. The CDR3 is made up of 17 amino acids. With V trimmed by 4 bases and J by 4 bases, 7 bases remained unmatched. CDR1 and CDR2 from the germline V gene are SGHNT and YENEEA. CDR3 sequence (DNA): TGTGCCAGCAGCTCTGGGACTAGCGGGATACCTTACAATGAGCAGTTCTTC. As protein: CASSSGTSGIPYNEQFF.

The chain couples TRBV29-1 to TRBJ2-3; D is uncertain. Trimming shortened V by 5 bases and J by 1 base, and 13 bases separated the two germline ends. This CDR3 region has 14 residues. Germline CDR1 SQVTM, CDR2 ANQGSEA. This CDR3 is CSVSSERRTDTQYF. The CDR3 DNA reads TGCAGCGTTTCCTCCGAAAGACGCACAGATACGCAGTATTTT.

The V and J genes are TRBV4-2 and TRBJ2-7; 7 bases agree with TRBD2. Losses at the gene ends were 4 bases for V and 3 bases for J; bases not matched to a gene: 6. Germline V gene sequence: CDR1 LGHNA, CDR2 YNFKEQ. The CDR3 spans 14 residues. This CDR3 is CASSPASGNYEQYF. The CDR3, as DNA: TGTGCCAGCAGCCCAGCTAGCGGAAACTACGAGCAGTACTTC.

The chain joins TRBV5-1 to TRBJ2-3, with a weak D call TRBD1 (5 bases). V was shortened by 1 base and J by 2 bases, with 14 bases between the two germline ends. CDR1 and CDR2 (germline): SGHRS, YFSETQ. The CDR3 runs to 16 residues. The CDR3 sequence is CASSLWSKGNTDTQYF. The CDR3 DNA is TGCGCCAGCAGCTTGTGGAGCAAGGGGAACACAGATACGCAGTATTTT.